The clone carrying this T cell receptor beta chain was seen more than once but under ten times. Its matching antigen is unknown. The sample comes from a study of T-cell reconstitution after alpha-beta-depleted transplantation in children. Overall study results and limits: T-cell counts and diversity at one year following transplant were attributed mainly to newly produced T cells. Surviving recipient T cells and intrathymic progenitors accounted for some patients' high TCRbeta diversity at day 60.

The CDR3 loop spans 16 amino acids. V gave up 2 bases and J gave up 4 bases; unmatched junction bases: 7. Germline V gene lookup returns CDR1 MNHEY and CDR2 SVGAGI. As it was prepared, the TCRbeta library received unique molecular identifiers. TCRdb reanalysed the PCR reads using MiXCR and keeps one entry per CDR3 protein. This table holds a few hundred thousand distinct CDR3 sequences, about a quarter found once. The sequence was collected from a boy younger than two with Wiskott-Aldrich syndrome, due to receive a stem cell transplant. This chain links TRBV6-5 with TRBJ2-2; 7 bases align to TRBD2. The sample consisted of PBMCs, taken before TCRalphabeta/CD19-depleted stem cell transplant. The CDR3 here is CASSYALTSVTGELFF. CDR3 in DNA: TGTGCCAGCAGTTACGCCCTTACTAGCGTCACCGGGGAGCTGTTTTTT.